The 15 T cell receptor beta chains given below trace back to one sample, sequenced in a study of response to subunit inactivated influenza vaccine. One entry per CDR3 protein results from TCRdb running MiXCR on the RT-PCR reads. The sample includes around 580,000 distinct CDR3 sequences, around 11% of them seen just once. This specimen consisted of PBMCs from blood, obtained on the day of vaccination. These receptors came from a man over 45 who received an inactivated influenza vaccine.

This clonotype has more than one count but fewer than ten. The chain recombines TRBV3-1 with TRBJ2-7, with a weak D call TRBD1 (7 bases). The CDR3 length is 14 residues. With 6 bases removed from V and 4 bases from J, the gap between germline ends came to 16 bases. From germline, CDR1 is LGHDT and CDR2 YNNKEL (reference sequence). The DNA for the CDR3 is TGTGCCAGCAGTTTTACAGGGGCGGGATACGAGCAGTACTTC. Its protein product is CASSFTGAGYEQYF.

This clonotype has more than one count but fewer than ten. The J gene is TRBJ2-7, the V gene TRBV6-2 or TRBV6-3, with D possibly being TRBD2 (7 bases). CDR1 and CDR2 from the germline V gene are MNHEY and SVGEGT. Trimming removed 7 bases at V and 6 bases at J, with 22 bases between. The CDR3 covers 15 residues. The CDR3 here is CASKVAGGRASEQYF. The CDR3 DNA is TGTGCCAGCAAGGTTGCCGGGGGGCGGGCCTCCGAGCAGTACTTC.

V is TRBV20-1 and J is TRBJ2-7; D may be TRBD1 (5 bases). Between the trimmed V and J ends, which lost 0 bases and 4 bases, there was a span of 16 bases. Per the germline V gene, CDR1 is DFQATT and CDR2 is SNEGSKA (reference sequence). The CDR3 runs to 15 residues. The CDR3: CSARDGASASYEQYF. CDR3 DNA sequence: TGCAGTGCTAGAGATGGGGCAAGTGCCTCTTACGAGCAGTACTTC.

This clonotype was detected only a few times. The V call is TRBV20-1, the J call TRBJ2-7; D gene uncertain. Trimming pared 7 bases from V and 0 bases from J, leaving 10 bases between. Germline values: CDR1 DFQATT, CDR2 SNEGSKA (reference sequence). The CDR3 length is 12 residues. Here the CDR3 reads CSVELSSYEQYF. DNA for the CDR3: TGCAGTGTTGAACTGAGCTCCTACGAGCAGTACTTC.

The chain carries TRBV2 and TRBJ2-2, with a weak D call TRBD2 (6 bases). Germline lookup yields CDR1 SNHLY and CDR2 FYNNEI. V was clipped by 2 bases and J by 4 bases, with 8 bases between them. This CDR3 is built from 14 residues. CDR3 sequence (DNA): TGTGCCAGCAGTGAAACCGGGGGCACCGGGGAGCTGTTTTTT. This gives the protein CASSETGGTGELFF.

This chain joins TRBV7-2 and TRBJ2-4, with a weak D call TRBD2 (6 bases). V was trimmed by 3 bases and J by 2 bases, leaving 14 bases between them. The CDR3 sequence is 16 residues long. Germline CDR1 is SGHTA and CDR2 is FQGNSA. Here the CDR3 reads CASSLPGVTTKNIQYF. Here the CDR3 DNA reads TGTGCCAGCAGCTTGCCGGGGGTAACAACCAAAAACATTCAGTACTTC.

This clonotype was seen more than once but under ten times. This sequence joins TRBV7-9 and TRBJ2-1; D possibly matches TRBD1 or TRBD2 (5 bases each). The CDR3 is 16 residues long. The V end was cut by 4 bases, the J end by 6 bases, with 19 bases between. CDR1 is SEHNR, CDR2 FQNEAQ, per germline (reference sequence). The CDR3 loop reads CASSSGASPWINEQFF. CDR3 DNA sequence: TGTGCCAGCAGCTCCGGGGCGTCCCCTTGGATCAATGAGCAGTTCTTC.

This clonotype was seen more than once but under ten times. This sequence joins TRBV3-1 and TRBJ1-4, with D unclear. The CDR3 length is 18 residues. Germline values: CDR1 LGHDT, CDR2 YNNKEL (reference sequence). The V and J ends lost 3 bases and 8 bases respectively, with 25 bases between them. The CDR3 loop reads CASSQHIARRAVEEKLFF. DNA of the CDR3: TGTGCCAGCAGCCAGCATATTGCACGAAGGGCAGTAGAGGAAAAACTGTTTTTT.

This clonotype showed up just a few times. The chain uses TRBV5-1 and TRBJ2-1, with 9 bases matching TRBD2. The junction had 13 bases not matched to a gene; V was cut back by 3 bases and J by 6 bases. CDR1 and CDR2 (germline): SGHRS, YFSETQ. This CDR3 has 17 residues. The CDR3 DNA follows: TGCGCCAGCAGCTCGCTAAGGGGTAGCGGGAGATCCAATGAGCAGTTCTTC. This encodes CASSSLRGSGRSNEQFF.

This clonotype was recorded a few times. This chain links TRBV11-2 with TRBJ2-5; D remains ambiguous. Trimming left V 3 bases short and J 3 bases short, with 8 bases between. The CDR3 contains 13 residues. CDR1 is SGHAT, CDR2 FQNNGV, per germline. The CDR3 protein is CASSFGMKETQYF. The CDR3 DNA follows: TGTGCCAGCAGCTTTGGGATGAAAGAGACCCAGTACTTC.

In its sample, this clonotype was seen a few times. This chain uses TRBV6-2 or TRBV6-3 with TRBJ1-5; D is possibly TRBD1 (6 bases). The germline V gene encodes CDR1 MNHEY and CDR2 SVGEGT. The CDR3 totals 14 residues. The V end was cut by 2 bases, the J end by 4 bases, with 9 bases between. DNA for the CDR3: TGTGCCAGCAGTTACCGACAGGTGAATCAGCCCCAGCATTTT. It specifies CASSYRQVNQPQHF.

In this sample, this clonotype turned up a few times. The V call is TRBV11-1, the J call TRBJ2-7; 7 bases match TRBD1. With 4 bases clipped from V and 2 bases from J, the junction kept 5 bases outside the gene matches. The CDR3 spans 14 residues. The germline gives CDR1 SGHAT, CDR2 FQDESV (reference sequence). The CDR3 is CASSSYRGPYEQYF. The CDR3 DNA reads TGTGCCAGCAGCTCATACAGGGGACCCTACGAGCAGTACTTC.

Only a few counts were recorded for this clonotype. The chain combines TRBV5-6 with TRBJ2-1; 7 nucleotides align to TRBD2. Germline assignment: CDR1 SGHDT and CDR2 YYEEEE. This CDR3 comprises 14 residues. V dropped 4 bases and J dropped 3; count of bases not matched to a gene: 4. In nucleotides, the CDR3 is TGTGCCAGCAGCCCGGGGGGAAACTACAATGAGCAGTTCTTC. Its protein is CASSPGGNYNEQFF.

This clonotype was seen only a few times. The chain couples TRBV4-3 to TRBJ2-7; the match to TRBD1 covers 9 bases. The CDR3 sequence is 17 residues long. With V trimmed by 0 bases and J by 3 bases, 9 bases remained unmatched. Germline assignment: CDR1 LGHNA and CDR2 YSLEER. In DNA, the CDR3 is TGCGCCAGCAGCCAAGATTCCCGGCACAGGGGGCTCTACGAGCAGTACTTC. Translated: CASSQDSRHRGLYEQYF.

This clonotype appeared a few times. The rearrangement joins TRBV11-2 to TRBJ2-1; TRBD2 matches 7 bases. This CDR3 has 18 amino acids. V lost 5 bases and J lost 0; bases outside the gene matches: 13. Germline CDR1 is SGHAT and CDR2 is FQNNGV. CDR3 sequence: CASSRKKSGESSYNEQFF. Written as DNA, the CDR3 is TGTGCCAGCAGCCGAAAGAAAAGCGGGGAAAGCTCCTACAATGAGCAGTTCTTC.